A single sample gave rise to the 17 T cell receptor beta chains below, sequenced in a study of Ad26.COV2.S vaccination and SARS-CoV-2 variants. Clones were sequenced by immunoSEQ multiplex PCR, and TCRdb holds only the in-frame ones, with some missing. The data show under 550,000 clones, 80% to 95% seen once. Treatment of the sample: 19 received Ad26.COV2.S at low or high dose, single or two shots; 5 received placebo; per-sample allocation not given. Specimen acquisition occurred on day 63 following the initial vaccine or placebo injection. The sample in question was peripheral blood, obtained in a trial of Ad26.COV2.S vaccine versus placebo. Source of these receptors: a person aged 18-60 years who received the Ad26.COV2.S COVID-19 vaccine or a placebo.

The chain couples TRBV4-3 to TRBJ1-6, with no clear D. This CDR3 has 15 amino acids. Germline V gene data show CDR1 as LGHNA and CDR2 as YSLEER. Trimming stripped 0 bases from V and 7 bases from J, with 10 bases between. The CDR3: CASSQDRGMNSPLHF. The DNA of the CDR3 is TGCGCCAGCAGCCAAGATCGGGGAATGAATTCACCCCTCCACTTT.

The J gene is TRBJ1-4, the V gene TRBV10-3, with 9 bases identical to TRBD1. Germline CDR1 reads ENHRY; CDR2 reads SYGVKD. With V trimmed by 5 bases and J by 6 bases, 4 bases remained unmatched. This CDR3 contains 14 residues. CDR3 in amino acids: CAISPGQGYEKLFF. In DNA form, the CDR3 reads TGTGCCATCAGTCCGGGACAGGGATATGAAAAACTGTTTTTT.

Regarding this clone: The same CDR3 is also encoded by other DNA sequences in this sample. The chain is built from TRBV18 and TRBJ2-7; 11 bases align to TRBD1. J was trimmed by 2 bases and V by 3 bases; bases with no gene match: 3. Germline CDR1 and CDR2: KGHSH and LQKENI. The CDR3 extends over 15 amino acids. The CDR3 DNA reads TGTGCCAGCTCACCCCCGGGACAGGGGGCCTACGAGCAGTACTTC. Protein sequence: CASSPPGQGAYEQYF.

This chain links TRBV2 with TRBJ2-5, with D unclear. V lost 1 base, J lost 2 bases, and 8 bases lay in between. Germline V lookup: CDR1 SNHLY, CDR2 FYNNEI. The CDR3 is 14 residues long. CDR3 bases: TGTGCCAGCAGTGAAGGACACAAACAAGAGACCCAGTACTTC. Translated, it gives CASSEGHKQETQYF.

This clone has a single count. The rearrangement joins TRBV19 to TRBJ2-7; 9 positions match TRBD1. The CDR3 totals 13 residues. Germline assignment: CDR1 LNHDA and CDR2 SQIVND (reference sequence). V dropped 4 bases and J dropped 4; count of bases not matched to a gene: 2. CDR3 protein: CASSSGTGYEQYF. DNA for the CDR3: TGTGCCAGTAGTAGTGGGACAGGGTACGAGCAGTACTTC.

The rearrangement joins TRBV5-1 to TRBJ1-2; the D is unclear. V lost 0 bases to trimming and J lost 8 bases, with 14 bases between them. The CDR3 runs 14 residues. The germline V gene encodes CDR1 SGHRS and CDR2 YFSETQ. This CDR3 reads CASSLEGLRRGYTF. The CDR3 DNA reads TGCGCCAGCAGCTTGGAAGGTCTCCGGCGGGGCTACACCTTC. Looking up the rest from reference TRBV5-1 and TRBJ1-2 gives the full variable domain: KAGVTQTPRYLIKTRGQQVTLSCSPISGHRSVSWYQQTPGQGLQFLFEYFSETQRNKGNFPGRFSGRQFSNSRSEMNVSTLELGDSALYLCASSLEGLRRGYTFGSGTRLTVV.

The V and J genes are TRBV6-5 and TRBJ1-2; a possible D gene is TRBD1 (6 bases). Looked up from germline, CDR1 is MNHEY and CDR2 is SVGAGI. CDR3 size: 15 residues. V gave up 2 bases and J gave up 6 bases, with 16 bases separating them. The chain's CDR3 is CASSYRGPGADGYTF. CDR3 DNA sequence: TGTGCCAGCAGTTACCGTGGGCCAGGGGCTGATGGCTACACCTTC.

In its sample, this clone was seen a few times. Here the CDR3 reads CASSARVTGELFF. CDR3 nucleotide sequence: TGTGCCAGCAGCGCAAGGGTTACCGGGGAGCTGTTTTTT. The chain carries TRBV9 and TRBJ2-2; D is uncertain. The germline gives CDR1 SGDLS, CDR2 YYNGEE. The CDR3 is 13 residues long. With 3 bases removed from V and 5 bases from J, the gap between germline ends came to 8 bases.

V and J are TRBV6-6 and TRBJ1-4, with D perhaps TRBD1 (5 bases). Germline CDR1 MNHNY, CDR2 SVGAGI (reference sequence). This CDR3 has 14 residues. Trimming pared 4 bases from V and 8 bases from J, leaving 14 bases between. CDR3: CASSSPSREEKLFF. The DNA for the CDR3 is TGTGCCAGCAGTTCCCCCTCCAGGGAAGAAAAACTGTTTTTT.

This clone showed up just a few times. The CDR3 sequence is CASSLMNYGYTF. As DNA, the CDR3 is TGTGCCAGCAGTTTAATGAACTATGGCTACACCTTC. The chain recombines TRBV28 with TRBJ1-2; D uncertain. V dropped 2 bases and J dropped 2 bases, with 3 bases sitting between them. CDR1 is MDHEN and CDR2 is SYDVKM in the germline V gene. CDR3 size: 12 residues.

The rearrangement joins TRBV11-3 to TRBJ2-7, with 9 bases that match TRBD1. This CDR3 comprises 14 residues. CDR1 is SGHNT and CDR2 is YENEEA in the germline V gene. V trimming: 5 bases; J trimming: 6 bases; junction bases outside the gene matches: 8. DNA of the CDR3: TGTGCCAGCAGCCATGGACAGGGGATGGGCGAGCAGTACTTC. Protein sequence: CASSHGQGMGEQYF.

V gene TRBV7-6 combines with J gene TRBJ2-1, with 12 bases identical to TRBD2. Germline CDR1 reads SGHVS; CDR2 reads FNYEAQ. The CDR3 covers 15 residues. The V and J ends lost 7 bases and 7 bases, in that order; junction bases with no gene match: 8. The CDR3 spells CASTLTSGSSNEQFF. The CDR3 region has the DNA TGTGCCAGCACGCTGACTAGCGGGAGTTCTAATGAGCAGTTCTTC.

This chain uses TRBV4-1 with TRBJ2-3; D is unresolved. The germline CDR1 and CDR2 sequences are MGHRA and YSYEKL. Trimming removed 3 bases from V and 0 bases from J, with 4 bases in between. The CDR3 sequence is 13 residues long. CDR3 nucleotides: TGCGCCAGCAGCCAGGACAGCACAGATACGCAGTATTTT. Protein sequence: CASSQDSTDTQYF.

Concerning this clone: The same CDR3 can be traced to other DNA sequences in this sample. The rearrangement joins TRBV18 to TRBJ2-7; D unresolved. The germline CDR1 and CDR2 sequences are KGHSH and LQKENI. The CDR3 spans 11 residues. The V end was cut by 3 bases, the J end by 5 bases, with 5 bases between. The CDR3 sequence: CASSPGHEQYF. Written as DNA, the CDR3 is TGTGCCAGCTCACCCGGACACGAGCAGTACTTC.

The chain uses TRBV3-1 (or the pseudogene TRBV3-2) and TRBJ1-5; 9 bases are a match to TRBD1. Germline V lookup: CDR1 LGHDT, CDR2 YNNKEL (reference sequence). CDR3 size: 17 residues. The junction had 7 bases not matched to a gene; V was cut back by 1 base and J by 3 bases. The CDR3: CASSQGPRTGDNQPQHF. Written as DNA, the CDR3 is TGTGCCAGCAGCCAAGGACCGAGGACAGGGGACAATCAGCCCCAGCATTTT.

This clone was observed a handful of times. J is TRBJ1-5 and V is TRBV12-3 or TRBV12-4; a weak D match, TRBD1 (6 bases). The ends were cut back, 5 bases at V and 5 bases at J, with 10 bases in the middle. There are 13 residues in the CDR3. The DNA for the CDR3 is TGTGCCAGCAGTACCAACAGGGATCAGCCCCAGCATTTT. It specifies CASSTNRDQPQHF.

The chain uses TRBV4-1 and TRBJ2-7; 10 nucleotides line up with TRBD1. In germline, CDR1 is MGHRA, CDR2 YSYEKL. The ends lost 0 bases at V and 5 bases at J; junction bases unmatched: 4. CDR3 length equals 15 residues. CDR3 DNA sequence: TGCGCCAGCAGCCAAGATAGGGACAGGGGCAACGAGCAGTACTTC. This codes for CASSQDRDRGNEQYF.